One sample yielded the 24 T cell receptor beta chains listed below, sequenced in a study of cytomegalovirus exposure and HLA in healthy donors. Profiling relied on immunoSEQ multiplex PCR, and the TCRdb table lists in-frame clones only, not all of them. The repertoire holds about 120,000 clones, with around 89% as singletons. Sequencing was carried out using PBMCs. These receptors were taken from a man between 18 and 29 years old in good health and CMV-seronegative.

V and J are TRBV28 and TRBJ1-2; D is unclear. CDR1 and CDR2 (germline): MDHEN, SYDVKM. V was shortened by 4 bases and J by 2 bases, with 2 bases between the two germline ends. The CDR3 has 11 amino acids. CDR3: CASSSNYGYTF. The CDR3 nucleotides read TGTGCCAGCAGTTCGAACTATGGCTACACCTTC.

The chain uses TRBV5-1 and TRBJ2-3; 11 bases agree with TRBD2. Germline CDR1 SGHRS, CDR2 YFSETQ. This CDR3 is built from 16 residues. V dropped 4 bases and J dropped 0; count of bases not matched to a gene: 4. The CDR3 DNA reads as TGCGCCAGCAGCCCCAGACTAGCGGGGAGCACAGATACGCAGTATTTT. Protein product: CASSPRLAGSTDTQYF.

Only one count was recorded for this clone. The rearrangement joins TRBV5-1 to TRBJ2-2; 8 bases are shared with TRBD1. CDR1 and CDR2 from the germline V gene are SGHRS and YFSETQ. Germline trimming cut 4 bases from V and 2 bases from J; bases unmatched to any gene: 7. The CDR3 totals 16 residues. The CDR3: CASSVGGQGNTGELFF. The DNA for the CDR3 is TGCGCCAGCAGCGTTGGAGGACAGGGTAACACCGGGGAGCTGTTTTTT.

In this sample, this clone turned up a few times. The chain joins TRBV18 to TRBJ2-7, with 9 nucleotides matching TRBD2. This CDR3 has 14 amino acids. With V trimmed by 4 bases and J by 4 bases, 5 bases remained unmatched. The germline CDR1 and CDR2 sequences are KGHSH and LQKENI. CDR3 nucleotides: TGTGCCAGCTCACTCGTTAGCGGGAGATACGAGCAGTACTTC. Encoded protein: CASSLVSGRYEQYF.

The chain has TRBV13 and TRBJ1-6; D is possibly TRBD1 (5 bases). Looked up from germline, CDR1 is PRHDT and CDR2 is FYEKMQ (reference sequence). The CDR3 spans 17 residues. Trimming took 0 bases from V and 1 from J, leaving 10 bases between them. The CDR3: CASSLGKGISYNSPLHF. The DNA for the CDR3 is TGTGCCAGCAGCTTAGGAAAGGGGATATCCTATAATTCACCCCTCCACTTT.

This clone occurred once. This chain links TRBV4-1 with TRBJ2-1; D perhaps matches TRBD2 (5 bases). CDR1 MGHRA and CDR2 YSYEKL come from the germline V gene. The ends were cut back, 0 bases at V and 4 bases at J, with 7 bases in the middle. The CDR3 consists of 14 residues. CDR3: CASSQDLAYNEQFF. The CDR3 DNA reads TGCGCCAGCAGCCAAGATCTAGCATACAATGAGCAGTTCTTC.

V gene TRBV28 combines with J gene TRBJ1-1; D perhaps matches TRBD1 (5 bases). The length of the CDR3 is 16 residues. Germline-derived CDR1 and CDR2 are MDHEN and SYDVKM. V was cut by 3 bases and J by 5 bases, with 19 bases left in between. CDR3 sequence: CASSFRSAGRGTEAFF. The DNA for the CDR3 is TGTGCCAGCAGTTTTAGGTCCGCAGGGCGGGGGACTGAAGCTTTCTTT.

The V and J genes are TRBV11-2 and TRBJ2-2; TRBD1 matches 8 bases. The junction had 1 base not matched to a gene; V was cut back by 3 bases and J by 1 base. Germline CDR1 is SGHAT and CDR2 is FQNNGV. The CDR3 is 15 residues long. The CDR3 DNA reads as TGTGCCAGCAGCTTCGACAGGGGGAACACCGGGGAGCTGTTTTTT. Protein sequence: CASSFDRGNTGELFF.

The chain uses TRBV7-6 and TRBJ2-7, with D unclear. The germline CDR1 and CDR2 sequences are SGHVS and FNYEAQ. The CDR3 covers 12 residues. V lost 8 bases, J lost 0 bases, and 8 bases lay in between. The CDR3 loop is CASADNSYEQYF. In DNA, the CDR3 is TGTGCCAGCGCAGATAACTCCTACGAGCAGTACTTC.

V gene TRBV9 combines with J gene TRBJ2-3, with 12 bases aligning to TRBD2. The CDR3 spans 19 residues. Germline assignment: CDR1 SGDLS and CDR2 YYNGEE. J lost 2 bases, V lost 2 bases, and 12 bases had no gene match. CDR3 loop: CASSVPRTSGGRFTDTQYF. In DNA, the CDR3 is TGTGCCAGCAGCGTCCCCCGAACTAGCGGGGGGCGATTCACAGATACGCAGTATTTT.

This clone came up once. The chain is built from TRBV27 and TRBJ2-6; a possible D gene is TRBD1 (6 bases). V shed 8 bases and J shed 1 base, with 9 bases lying between them. The CDR3 is made up of 14 amino acids. The V gene's germline CDR1 is MNHEY and CDR2 SMNVEV (reference sequence). This chain's CDR3 is CASSQGSGANVLTF. CDR3 bases: TGTGCCAGCTCGCAGGGGTCTGGGGCCAACGTCCTGACTTTC.

The rearrangement uses TRBV28 and TRBJ1-2; TRBD1 aligns across 9 bases. With 2 bases clipped from V and 5 bases from J, the junction kept 6 bases outside the gene matches. The CDR3 has 15 amino acids. Germline V gene lookup returns CDR1 MDHEN and CDR2 SYDVKM. The CDR3 DNA is TGTGCCAGCAGTTTAGCGGGACAGGGCAGGTATGGCTACACCTTC. Its protein product is CASSLAGQGRYGYTF.

The V gene is TRBV27, the J gene TRBJ2-3, with TRBD2 identical over 9 bases. Looked up from germline, CDR1 is MNHEY and CDR2 is SMNVEV (reference sequence). The CDR3 length is 16 residues. Unmatched junction bases numbered 10, after V lost 6 bases and J lost 3 bases. The CDR3 DNA reads TGTGCCAGCAGGCAAGCGGGGGGTCTCGGGACAGATACGCAGTATTTT. It is translated as CASRQAGGLGTDTQYF.

This clone was seen once. In nucleotides, the CDR3 is TGCGCCAGCAGCCAAGATCAGTCGCACAGGTCCTTTTCTGGGGCCAACGTCCTGACTTTC. It is translated as CASSQDQSHRSFSGANVLTF. The V and J genes are TRBV4-3 and TRBJ2-6, with D possibly being TRBD1 (5 bases). Germline CDR1 is LGHNA and CDR2 is YSLEER. With 0 bases removed from V and 1 base from J, the gap between germline ends came to 19 bases. This CDR3 spans 20 amino acids.

The J gene is TRBJ1-3, the V gene TRBV2, with D uncertain. The CDR3 consists of 14 residues. V was trimmed by 4 bases and J by 0 bases, leaving 7 bases between them. Germline assignment: CDR1 SNHLY and CDR2 FYNNEI. This CDR3 is CASSGEASGNTIYF. CDR3 DNA sequence: TGTGCCAGCAGTGGGGAGGCCTCTGGAAACACCATATATTTT.

About this clone: An end of the junction differs from the germline gene, which may be a read error. The chain couples TRBV7-2 to TRBJ1-5, with 7 positions matching TRBD1. Germline V gene data show CDR1 as SGHTA and CDR2 as FQGNSA. This CDR3 is 17 amino acids long. CDR3 nucleotide sequence: TGTGCCAGCAGCCTAGCCTTTGGACAGGCTATCAATCAGCCCCAGCATTTT. Protein sequence: CASSLAFGQAINQPQHF. Full variable domain (outside the CDR3, taken from reference TRBV7-2 and TRBJ1-5): GAGVSQSPSNKVTEKGKDVELRCDPISGHTALYWYRQSLGQGLEFLIYFQGNSAPDKSGLPSDRFSAERTGGSVSTLTIQRTQQEDSAVYLCASSLAFGQAINQPQHFGDGTRLSIL.

This clone appeared a few times. This chain joins TRBV7-8 and TRBJ1-5; TRBD1 aligns across 7 bases. Germline-derived CDR1 and CDR2 are SGHVS and FQNEAQ. The trim removed 5 bases at V and 2 bases at J, leaving 3 bases unmatched. The CDR3 contains 14 residues. The CDR3 DNA is TGTGCCAGCAGCGCAGACAGGGGCAATCAGCCCCAGCATTTT. Protein: CASSADRGNQPQHF. The full variable domain, with the rest looked up from reference TRBV7-8 and TRBJ1-5, is GAGVSQSPRYKVAKRGQDVALRCDPISGHVSLFWYQQALGQGPEFLTYFQNEAQLDKSGLPSDRFFAERPEGSVSTLKIQRTQQEDSAVYLCASSADRGNQPQHFGDGTRLSIL.

This chain connects TRBV28 to TRBJ2-7; TRBD2 might be the D (6 bases). CDR1 is MDHEN, CDR2 SYDVKM, per germline. Trimming removed 1 base from V and 3 bases from J, with 13 bases in between. The CDR3 has 15 amino acids. This CDR3 reads CASSLSLGGNYEQYF. CDR3 in DNA: TGTGCCAGCAGTTTATCCCTGGGGGGAAACTACGAGCAGTACTTC.

This clone was counted a single time. This chain joins TRBV5-1 and TRBJ2-3; 9 nucleotides agree with TRBD2. Trimming removed 6 bases from V and 5 bases from J; junction bases left unmatched: 4. This CDR3 contains 13 residues. From germline, CDR1 is SGHRS and CDR2 YFSETQ. As DNA, the CDR3 is TGCGCCAGCAATTTAGCGGGAGTAGATACGCAGTATTTT. Its protein is CASNLAGVDTQYF. Using reference TRBV5-1 and TRBJ2-3 for the parts outside the CDR3, the full variable domain is KAGVTQTPRYLIKTRGQQVTLSCSPISGHRSVSWYQQTPGQGLQFLFEYFSETQRNKGNFPGRFSGRQFSNSRSEMNVSTLELGDSALYLCASNLAGVDTQYFGPGTRLTVL.

The CDR3 DNA is TGTGCCAGCAGTTTAACAGGGGGCTTGGGAGAAAAACTGTTTTTT. This translates into CASSLTGGLGEKLFF. V and J are TRBV27 and TRBJ1-4, with 9 bases that match TRBD1. The CDR3 runs to 15 residues. Per the germline V gene, CDR1 is MNHEY and CDR2 is SMNVEV (reference sequence). Trimming took 2 bases from V and 8 from J; bases not matched to a gene: 6.

The chain links TRBV28 to TRBJ1-5; D unclear. V lost 3 bases to trimming and J lost 2 bases, with 8 bases between them. This CDR3 comprises 14 residues. Looked up from germline, CDR1 is MDHEN and CDR2 is SYDVKM. CDR3 sequence reads: CASSFSMGNQPQHF. Written as DNA, the CDR3 is TGTGCCAGCAGTTTCTCTATGGGCAATCAGCCCCAGCATTTT. The full variable domain, its missing parts supplied by reference TRBV28 and TRBJ1-5, is DVKVTQSSRYLVKRTGEKVFLECVQDMDHENMFWYRQDPGLGLRLIYFSYDVKMKEKGDIPEGYSVSREKKERFSLILESASTNQTSMYLCASSFSMGNQPQHFGDGTRLSIL.

The chain is built from TRBV25-1 and TRBJ2-7; D perhaps matches TRBD2 (6 bases). The V end was cut by 8 bases, the J end by 2 bases, with 13 bases between. CDR3 size: 13 residues. Germline V gene data show CDR1 as MGHDK and CDR2 as SYGVNS. The CDR3 protein is CASVPAGTYEQYF. The CDR3 region has the DNA TGTGCCAGCGTCCCCGCGGGAACCTACGAGCAGTACTTC.

This sequence joins TRBV6-1 and TRBJ1-6, with 8 bases aligning to TRBD1. This CDR3 spans 16 amino acids. In germline, CDR1 is MNHNS, CDR2 SASEGT. The trim removed 3 bases at V and 3 bases at J, leaving 4 bases unmatched. In DNA, the CDR3 is TGTGCCAGCAGTGAGGACAGGGTGGTCTATAATTCACCCCTCCACTTT. Protein sequence: CASSEDRVVYNSPLHF.

This sequence joins TRBV6-1 and TRBJ2-1; D uncertain. The CDR3 runs to 12 residues. V lost 7 bases, J lost 6 bases, and 10 bases lay in between. CDR1 and CDR2 (germline): MNHNS, SASEGT. The chain's CDR3 is CASTVVGNEQFF. CDR3 bases: TGTGCCAGCACGGTCGTCGGCAATGAGCAGTTCTTC.